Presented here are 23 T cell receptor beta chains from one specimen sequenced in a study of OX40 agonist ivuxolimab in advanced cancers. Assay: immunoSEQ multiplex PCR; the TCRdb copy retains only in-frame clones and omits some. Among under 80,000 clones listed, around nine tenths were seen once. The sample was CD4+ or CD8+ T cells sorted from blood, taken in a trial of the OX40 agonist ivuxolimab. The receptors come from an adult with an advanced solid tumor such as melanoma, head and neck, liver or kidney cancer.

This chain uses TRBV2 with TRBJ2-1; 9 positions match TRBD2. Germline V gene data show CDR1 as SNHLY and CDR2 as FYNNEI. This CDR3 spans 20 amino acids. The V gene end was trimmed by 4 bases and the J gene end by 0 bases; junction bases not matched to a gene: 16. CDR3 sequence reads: CASSGSAGGRYRGSYNEQFF. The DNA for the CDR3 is TGTGCCAGCAGTGGTTCGGCGGGAGGGCGGTATCGGGGCTCCTACAATGAGCAGTTCTTC. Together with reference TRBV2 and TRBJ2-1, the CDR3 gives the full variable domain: EPEVTQTPSHQVTQMGQEVILRCVPISNHLYFYWYRQILGQKVEFLVSFYNNEISEKSEIFDDQFSVERPDGSNFTLKIRSTKLEDSAMYFCASSGSAGGRYRGSYNEQFFGPGTRLTVL.

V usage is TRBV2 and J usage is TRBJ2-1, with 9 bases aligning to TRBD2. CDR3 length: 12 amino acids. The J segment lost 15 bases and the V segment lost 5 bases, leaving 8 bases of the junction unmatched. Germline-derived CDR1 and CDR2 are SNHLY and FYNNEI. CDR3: CASSYLAGRGFF. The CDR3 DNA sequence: TGTGCCAGCAGTTATCTAGCGGGGAGGGGGTTCTTC.

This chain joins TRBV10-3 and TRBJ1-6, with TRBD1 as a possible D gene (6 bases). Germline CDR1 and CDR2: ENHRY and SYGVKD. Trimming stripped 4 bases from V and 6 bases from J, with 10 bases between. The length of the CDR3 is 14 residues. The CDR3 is CAISGGAGNSPLHF. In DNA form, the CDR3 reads TGTGCCATCAGTGGGGGGGCAGGTAATTCACCCCTCCACTTT.

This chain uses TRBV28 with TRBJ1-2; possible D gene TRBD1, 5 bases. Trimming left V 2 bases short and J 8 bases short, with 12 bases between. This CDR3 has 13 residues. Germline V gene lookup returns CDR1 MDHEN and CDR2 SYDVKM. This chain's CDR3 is CASSLRQYKGYTF. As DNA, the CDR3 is TGTGCCAGCAGTTTAAGACAGTATAAGGGCTACACCTTC.

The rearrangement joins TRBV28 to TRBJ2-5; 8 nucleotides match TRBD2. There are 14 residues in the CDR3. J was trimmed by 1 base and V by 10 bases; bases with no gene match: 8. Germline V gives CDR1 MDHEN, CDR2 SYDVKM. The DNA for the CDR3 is TGTGCCACCGGGGTAGCGGGGCCCCAAGAGACCCAGTACTTC. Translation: CATGVAGPQETQYF.

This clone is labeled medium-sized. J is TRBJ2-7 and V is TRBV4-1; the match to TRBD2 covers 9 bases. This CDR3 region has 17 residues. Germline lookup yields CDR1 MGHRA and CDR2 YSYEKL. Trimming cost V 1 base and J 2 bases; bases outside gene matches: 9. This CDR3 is CASSQAPQLAGAYEQYF. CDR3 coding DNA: TGCGCCAGCAGCCAAGCCCCCCAACTAGCGGGTGCCTACGAGCAGTACTTC.

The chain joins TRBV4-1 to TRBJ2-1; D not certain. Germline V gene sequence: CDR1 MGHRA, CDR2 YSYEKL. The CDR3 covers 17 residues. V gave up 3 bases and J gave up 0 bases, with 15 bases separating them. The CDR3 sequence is CASSQSDGRSSYNEQFF. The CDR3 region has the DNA TGCGCCAGCAGCCAGAGCGACGGACGAAGCTCCTACAATGAGCAGTTCTTC.

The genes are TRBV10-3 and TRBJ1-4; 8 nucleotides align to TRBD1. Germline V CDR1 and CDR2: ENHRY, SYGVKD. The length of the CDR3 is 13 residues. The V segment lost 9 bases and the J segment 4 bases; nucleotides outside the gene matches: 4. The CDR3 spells CAIAGGLNEKLFF. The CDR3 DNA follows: TGTGCCATTGCAGGGGGCCTTAATGAAAAACTGTTTTTT.

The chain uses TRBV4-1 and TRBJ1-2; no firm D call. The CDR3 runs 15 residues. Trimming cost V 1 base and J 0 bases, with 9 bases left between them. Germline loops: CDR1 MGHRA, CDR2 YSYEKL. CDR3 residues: CASSQVPGANYGYTF. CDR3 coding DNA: TGCGCCAGCAGCCAAGTGCCCGGAGCTAACTATGGCTACACCTTC.

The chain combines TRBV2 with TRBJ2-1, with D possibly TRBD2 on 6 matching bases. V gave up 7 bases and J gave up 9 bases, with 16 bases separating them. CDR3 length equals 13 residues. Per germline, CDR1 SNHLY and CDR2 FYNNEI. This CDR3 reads CASTIRRAVEQFF. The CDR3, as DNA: TGTGCCAGCACCATCCGGAGGGCAGTTGAGCAGTTCTTC.

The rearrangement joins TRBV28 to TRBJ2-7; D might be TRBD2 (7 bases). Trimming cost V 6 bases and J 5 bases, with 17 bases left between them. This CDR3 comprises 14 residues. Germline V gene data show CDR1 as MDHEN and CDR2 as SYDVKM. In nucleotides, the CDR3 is TGTGCCAGCAGGGGGGGGCTAGCGGCTCACGAGCAGTACTTC. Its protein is CASRGGLAAHEQYF.

This chain's CDR3 is CASSLRTSGTDTQYF. The CDR3 region has the DNA TGTGCCAGCAGCTTAAGGACTAGCGGCACAGATACGCAGTATTTT. V and J are TRBV7-3 and TRBJ2-3, with 9 bases that match TRBD2. Germline loops: CDR1 SGHTA, CDR2 FQGTGA. The CDR3 extends over 15 amino acids. The ends lost 1 base at V and 1 base at J; junction bases unmatched: 0.

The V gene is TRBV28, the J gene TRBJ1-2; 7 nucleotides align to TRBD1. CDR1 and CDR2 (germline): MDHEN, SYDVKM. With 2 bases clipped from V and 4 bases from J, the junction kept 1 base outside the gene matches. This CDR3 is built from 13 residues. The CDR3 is CASSLAGGYGYTF. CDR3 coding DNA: TGTGCCAGCAGTTTAGCAGGGGGCTATGGCTACACCTTC.

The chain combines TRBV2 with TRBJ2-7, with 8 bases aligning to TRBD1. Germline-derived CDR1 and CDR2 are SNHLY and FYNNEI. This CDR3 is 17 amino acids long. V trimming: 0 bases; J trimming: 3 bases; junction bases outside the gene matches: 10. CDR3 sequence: CASSEAGQGALNYEQYF. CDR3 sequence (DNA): TGTGCCAGCAGTGAAGCGGGCCAGGGGGCCTTAAACTACGAGCAGTACTTC. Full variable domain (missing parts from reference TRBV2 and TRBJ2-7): EPEVTQTPSHQVTQMGQEVILRCVPISNHLYFYWYRQILGQKVEFLVSFYNNEISEKSEIFDDQFSVERPDGSNFTLKIRSTKLEDSAMYFCASSEAGQGALNYEQYFGPGTRLTVT.

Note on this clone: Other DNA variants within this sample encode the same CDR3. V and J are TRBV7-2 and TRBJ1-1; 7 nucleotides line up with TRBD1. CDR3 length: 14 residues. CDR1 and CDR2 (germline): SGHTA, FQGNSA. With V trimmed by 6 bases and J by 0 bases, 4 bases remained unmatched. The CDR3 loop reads CASSPGTVNTEAFF. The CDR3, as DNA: TGTGCCAGCAGTCCCGGGACAGTGAACACTGAAGCTTTCTTT. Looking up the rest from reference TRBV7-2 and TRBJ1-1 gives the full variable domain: GAGVSQSPSNKVTEKGKDVELRCDPISGHTALYWYRQSLGQGLEFLIYFQGNSAPDKSGLPSDRFSAERTGGSVSTLTIQRTQQEDSAVYLCASSPGTVNTEAFFGQGTRLTVV.

The CDR3 sequence: CASRSNGEGEQYF. CDR3 sequence (DNA): TGTGCCAGCAGGAGCAACGGGGAGGGCGAGCAGTACTTC. This chain links TRBV2 with TRBJ2-7; TRBD2 agrees at 7 bases. The germline gives CDR1 SNHLY, CDR2 FYNNEI. CDR3 length: 13 residues. V lost 6 bases to trimming and J lost 6 bases; unmatched junction nucleotides: 8. Combining the CDR3 with reference TRBV2 and TRBJ2-7 gives the whole variable domain EPEVTQTPSHQVTQMGQEVILRCVPISNHLYFYWYRQILGQKVEFLVSFYNNEISEKSEIFDDQFSVERPDGSNFTLKIRSTKLEDSAMYFCASRSNGEGEQYFGPGTRLTVT.

CDR3: CASSRSGTSGSGVGEQYF. The CDR3 nucleotides read TGTGCCAGCAGCCGTTCCGGGACTAGCGGGAGTGGGGTGGGAGAGCAGTACTTC. V gene TRBV7-2 combines with J gene TRBJ2-7; 14 nucleotides line up with TRBD2. The CDR3 contains 18 residues. The V segment lost 5 bases and the J segment 7 bases; nucleotides outside the gene matches: 16. Per germline, CDR1 SGHTA and CDR2 FQGNSA.

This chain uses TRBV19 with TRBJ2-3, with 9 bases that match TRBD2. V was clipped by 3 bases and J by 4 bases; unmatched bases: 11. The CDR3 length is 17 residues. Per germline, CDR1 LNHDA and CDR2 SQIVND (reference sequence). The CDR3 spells CASSINRGRAGADTQYF. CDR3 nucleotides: TGTGCCAGTAGTATTAATCGCGGGAGGGCCGGGGCAGATACGCAGTATTTT.

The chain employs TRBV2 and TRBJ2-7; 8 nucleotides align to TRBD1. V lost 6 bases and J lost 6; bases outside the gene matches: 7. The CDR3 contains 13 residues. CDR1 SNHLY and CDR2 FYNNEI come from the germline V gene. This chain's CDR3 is CASSESQGGEQYF. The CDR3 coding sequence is TGTGCCAGCAGCGAGTCACAGGGGGGCGAGCAGTACTTC.

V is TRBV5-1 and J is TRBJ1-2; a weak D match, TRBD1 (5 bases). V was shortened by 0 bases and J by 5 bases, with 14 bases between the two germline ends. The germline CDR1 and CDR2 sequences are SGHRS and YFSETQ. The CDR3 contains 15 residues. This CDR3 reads CASSLGGRAGYGYTF. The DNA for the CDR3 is TGCGCCAGCAGCTTGGGGGGCAGGGCCGGTTATGGCTACACCTTC.

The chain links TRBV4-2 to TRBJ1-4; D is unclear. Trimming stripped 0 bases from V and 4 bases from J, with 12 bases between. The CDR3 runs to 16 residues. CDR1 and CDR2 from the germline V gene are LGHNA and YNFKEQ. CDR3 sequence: CASSQEGYSINEKLFF. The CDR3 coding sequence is TGTGCCAGCAGCCAAGAAGGTTACAGTATTAATGAAAAACTGTTTTTT.

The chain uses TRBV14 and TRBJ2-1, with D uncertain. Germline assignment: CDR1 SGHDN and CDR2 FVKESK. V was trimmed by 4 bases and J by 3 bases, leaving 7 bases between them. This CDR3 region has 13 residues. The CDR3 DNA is TGTGCCAGCAGCCCCGCCTTCTACAATGAGCAGTTCTTC. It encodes CASSPAFYNEQFF. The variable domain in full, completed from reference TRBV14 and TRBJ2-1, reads EAGVTQFPSHSVIEKGQTVTLRCDPISGHDNLYWYRRVMGKEIKFLLHFVKESKQDESGMPNNRFLAERTGGTYSTLKVQPAELEDSGVYFCASSPAFYNEQFFGPGTRLTVL.

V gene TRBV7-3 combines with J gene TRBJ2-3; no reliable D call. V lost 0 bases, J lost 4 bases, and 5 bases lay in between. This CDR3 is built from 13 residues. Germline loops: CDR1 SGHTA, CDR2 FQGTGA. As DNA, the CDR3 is TGTGCCAGCAGCTTAACGTTCCCAGATACGCAGTATTTT. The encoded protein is CASSLTFPDTQYF.